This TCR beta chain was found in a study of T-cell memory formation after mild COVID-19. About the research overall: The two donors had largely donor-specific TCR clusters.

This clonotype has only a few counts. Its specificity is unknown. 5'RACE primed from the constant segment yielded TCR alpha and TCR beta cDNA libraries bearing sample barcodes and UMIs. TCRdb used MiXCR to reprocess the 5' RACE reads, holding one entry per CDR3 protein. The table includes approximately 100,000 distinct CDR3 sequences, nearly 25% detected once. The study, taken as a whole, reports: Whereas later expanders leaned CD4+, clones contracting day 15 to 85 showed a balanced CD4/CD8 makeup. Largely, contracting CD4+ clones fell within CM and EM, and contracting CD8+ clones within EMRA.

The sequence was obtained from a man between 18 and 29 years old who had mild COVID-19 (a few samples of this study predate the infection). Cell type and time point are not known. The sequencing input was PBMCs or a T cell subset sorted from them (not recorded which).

Here the CDR3 reads CASSYSDGSTDTQYF. The CDR3 region has the DNA TGTGCCAGCAGTTACTCGGACGGGAGCACAGATACGCAGTATTTT. The genes are TRBV6-6 and TRBJ2-3; D is undetermined. CDR1 and CDR2 from the germline V gene are MNHNY and SVGAGI (reference sequence). This CDR3 comprises 15 residues. Trimming took off 0 bases at V and 0 bases at J, with 7 bases between the two ends.